The TCR beta chain under discussion was sequenced for a study of T cells in Graves' hyperthyroidism and ophthalmopathy. Study findings and constraints: Among thyroid clonotypes expanded above 0.001, most also appeared in blood.

Orbital computed tomography and thyroid ultrasound, together with serum TRAb and thyroxine and clinical symptoms, were used for diagnoses. This clonotype was observed at least ten times. Its antigen is unidentified. TCR beta CDR3 regions were amplified from RNA. The TCR CDR3 first-round RT-PCR relied on the HTBI primer set. Via MiXCR, TCRdb re-called the multiplex PCR reads, giving one row per CDR3 protein. The repertoire has more than 550,000 distinct CDR3 sequences, roughly 17% of them found once; the top ten carry roughly 16%. Trimming removed 1 base from V and 6 bases from J; junction bases left unmatched: 3. CDR3 length: 13 amino acids. Germline V gene data show CDR1 as SGHNT and CDR2 as YENEEA.

This chain connects TRBV11-3 to TRBJ2-7; TRBD1 aligns across 7 bases. The TCR sequence derives from a man between 50 and 59 years old with Graves' hyperthyroidism. Sequencing was carried out using blood. CDR3 DNA: TGTGCCAGCAGCTTAGGCGGACAGGCCGAGCAGTACTTC. Translating gives CASSLGGQAEQYF.